This paragraph reports one T cell receptor (beta chain). Its antigen is as yet unknown. The CDR3 loop spans 15 amino acids. CDR1 is SGHTA and CDR2 is FQGNSA in the germline V gene. The V gene end was trimmed by 5 bases and the J gene end by 6 bases; junction bases not matched to a gene: 9. TCRdb independently ran MiXCR on the 5' RACE reads; one entry per CDR3 protein. The sample holds about 700,000 distinct CDR3 sequences; over 8.5% are singletons and the top ten take 0.85% to 1%. The data were taken from a study of identical twins. Whole-study findings and limits: Conclusions were drawn cross-sectionally by statistical analysis, without following the same donors.

The same data also contributed to another study, on yellow fever vaccine responses in identical twins.

J is TRBJ2-7 and V is TRBV7-2, with 11 nucleotides matching TRBD2. The sequence came from a young woman in good health. Sequencing was done on a sample of PBMCs. The CDR3 loop is CASSASLAGVPEQYF. As DNA, the CDR3 is TGTGCCAGCAGCGCATCACTAGCGGGAGTCCCCGAGCAGTACTTC.